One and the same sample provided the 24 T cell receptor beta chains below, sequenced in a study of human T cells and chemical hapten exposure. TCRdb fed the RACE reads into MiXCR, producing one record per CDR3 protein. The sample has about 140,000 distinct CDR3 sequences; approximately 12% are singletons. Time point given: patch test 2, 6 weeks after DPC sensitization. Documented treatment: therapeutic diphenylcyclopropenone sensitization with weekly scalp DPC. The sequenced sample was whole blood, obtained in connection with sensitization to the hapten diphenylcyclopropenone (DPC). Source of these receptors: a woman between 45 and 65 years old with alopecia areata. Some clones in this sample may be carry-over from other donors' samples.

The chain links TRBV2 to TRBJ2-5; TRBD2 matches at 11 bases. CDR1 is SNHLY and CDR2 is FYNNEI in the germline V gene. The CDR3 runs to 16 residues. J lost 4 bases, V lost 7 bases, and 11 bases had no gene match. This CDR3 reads CASTPTSGIGGETQYF. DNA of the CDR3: TGTGCCAGCACCCCGACTAGCGGGATAGGAGGAGAGACCCAGTACTTC.

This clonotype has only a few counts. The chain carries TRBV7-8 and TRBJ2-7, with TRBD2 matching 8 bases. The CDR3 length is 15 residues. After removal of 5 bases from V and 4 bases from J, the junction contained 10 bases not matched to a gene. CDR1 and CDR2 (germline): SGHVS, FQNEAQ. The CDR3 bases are TGTGCCAGCAGCGGGATTAGCGGGATTAGTTACGAGCAGTACTTC. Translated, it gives CASSGISGISYEQYF.

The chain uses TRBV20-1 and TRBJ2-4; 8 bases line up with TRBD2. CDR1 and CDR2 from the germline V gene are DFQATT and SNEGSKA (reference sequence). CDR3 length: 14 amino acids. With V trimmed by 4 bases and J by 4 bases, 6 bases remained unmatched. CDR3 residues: CSAKKGLDKNIQYF. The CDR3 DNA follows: TGCAGTGCTAAGAAGGGACTAGATAAAAACATTCAGTACTTC.

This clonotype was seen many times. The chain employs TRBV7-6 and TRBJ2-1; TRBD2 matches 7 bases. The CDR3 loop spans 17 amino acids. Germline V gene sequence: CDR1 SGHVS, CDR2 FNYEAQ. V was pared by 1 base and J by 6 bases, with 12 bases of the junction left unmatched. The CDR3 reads CASSLERPSGLVNEQFF. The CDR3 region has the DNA TGTGCCAGCAGCTTAGAGCGTCCTAGCGGCCTGGTCAATGAGCAGTTCTTC.

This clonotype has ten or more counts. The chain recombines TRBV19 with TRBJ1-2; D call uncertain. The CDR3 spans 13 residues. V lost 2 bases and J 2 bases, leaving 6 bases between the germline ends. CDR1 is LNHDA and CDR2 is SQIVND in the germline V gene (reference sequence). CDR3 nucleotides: TGTGCCAGTAGTATATCGGGAAACTATGGCTACACCTTC. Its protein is CASSISGNYGYTF.

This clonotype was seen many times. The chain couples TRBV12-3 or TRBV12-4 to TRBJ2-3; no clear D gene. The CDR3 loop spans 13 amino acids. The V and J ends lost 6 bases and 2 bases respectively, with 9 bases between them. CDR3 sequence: CASSRRSTDTQYF. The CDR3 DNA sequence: TGTGCCAGCAGCCGTAGATCCACAGATACGCAGTATTTT.

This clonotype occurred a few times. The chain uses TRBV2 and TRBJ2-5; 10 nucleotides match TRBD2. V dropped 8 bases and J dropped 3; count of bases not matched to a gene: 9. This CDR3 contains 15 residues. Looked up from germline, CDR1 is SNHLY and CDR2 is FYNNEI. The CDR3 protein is CASGGVSGRKETQYF. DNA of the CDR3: TGTGCCAGCGGCGGGGTTAGCGGGAGGAAAGAGACCCAGTACTTC.

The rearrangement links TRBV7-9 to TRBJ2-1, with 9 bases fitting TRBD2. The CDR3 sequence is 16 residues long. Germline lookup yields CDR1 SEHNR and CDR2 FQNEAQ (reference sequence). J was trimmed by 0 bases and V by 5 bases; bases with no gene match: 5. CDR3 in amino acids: CASSPSGRRSYNEQFF. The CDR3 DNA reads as TGTGCCAGCAGCCCAAGCGGGAGGCGCTCCTACAATGAGCAGTTCTTC.

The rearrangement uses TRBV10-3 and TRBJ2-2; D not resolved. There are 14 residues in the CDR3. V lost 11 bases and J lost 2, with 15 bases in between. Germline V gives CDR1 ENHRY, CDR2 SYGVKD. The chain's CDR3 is CAPAERLNTGELFF. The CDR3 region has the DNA TGTGCCCCAGCCGAGCGATTAAACACCGGGGAGCTGTTTTTT.

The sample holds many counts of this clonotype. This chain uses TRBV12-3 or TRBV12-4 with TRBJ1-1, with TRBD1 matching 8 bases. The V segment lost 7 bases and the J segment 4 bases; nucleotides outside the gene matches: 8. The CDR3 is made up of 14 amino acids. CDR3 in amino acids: CASNSGGGSTEAFF. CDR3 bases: TGTGCCAGCAACTCAGGGGGCGGGAGCACTGAAGCTTTCTTT.

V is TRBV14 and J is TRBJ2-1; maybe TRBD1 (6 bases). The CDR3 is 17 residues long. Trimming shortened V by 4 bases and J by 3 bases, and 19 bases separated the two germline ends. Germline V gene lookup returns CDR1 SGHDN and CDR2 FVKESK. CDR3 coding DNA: TGTGCCAGCAGCCCAGGGGCAGGGGACCCCCTCTACAATGAGCAGTTCTTC. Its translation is CASSPGAGDPLYNEQFF.

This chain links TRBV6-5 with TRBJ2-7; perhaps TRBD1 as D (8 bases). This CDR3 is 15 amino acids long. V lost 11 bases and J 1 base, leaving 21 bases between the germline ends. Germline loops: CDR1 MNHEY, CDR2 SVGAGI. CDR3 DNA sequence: TGTGCCGTACAGGGGGGGGCCGGAGGGTCCTACGAGCAGTACTTC. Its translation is CAVQGGAGGSYEQYF.

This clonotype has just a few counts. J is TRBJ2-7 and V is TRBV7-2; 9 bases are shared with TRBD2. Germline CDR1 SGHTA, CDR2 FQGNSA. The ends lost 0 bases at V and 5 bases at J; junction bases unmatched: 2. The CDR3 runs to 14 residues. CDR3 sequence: CASSLASGSNEQYF. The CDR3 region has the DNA TGTGCCAGCAGCTTAGCTAGCGGGAGCAACGAGCAGTACTTC. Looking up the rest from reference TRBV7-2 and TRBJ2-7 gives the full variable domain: GAGVSQSPSNKVTEKGKDVELRCDPISGHTALYWYRQSLGQGLEFLIYFQGNSAPDKSGLPSDRFSAERTGGSVSTLTIQRTQQEDSAVYLCASSLASGSNEQYFGPGTRLTVT.

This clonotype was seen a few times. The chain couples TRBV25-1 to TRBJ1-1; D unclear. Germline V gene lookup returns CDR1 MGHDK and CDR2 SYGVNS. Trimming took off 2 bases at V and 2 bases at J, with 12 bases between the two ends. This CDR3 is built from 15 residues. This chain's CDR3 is CASSEAGSGNTEAFF. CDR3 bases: TGTGCCAGCAGTGAAGCGGGCTCGGGAAACACTGAAGCTTTCTTT.

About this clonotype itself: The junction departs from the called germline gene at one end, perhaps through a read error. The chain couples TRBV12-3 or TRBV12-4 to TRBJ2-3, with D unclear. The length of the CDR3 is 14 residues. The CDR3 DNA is TGTGCCAGCAGCCGCCGGGTCCTCACAGAAACGCAGTATTTT. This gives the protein CASSRRVLTETQYF.

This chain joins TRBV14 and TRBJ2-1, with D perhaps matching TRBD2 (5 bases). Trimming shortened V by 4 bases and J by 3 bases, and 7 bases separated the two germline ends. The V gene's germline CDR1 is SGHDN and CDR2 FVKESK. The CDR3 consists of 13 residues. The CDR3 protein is CASSRGFYNEQFF. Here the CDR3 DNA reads TGTGCCAGCAGCCGAGGGTTCTACAATGAGCAGTTCTTC.

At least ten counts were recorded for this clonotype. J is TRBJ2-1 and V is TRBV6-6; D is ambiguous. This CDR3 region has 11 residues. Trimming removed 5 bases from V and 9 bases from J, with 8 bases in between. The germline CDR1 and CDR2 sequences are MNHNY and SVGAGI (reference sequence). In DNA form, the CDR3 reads TGTGCCAGCAGTCCCCTGGGTGAGCAGTTCTTC. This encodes CASSPLGEQFF.

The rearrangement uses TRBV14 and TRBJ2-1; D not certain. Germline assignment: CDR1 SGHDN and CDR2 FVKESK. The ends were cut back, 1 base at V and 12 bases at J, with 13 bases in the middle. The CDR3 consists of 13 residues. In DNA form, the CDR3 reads TGTGCCAGCAGCCAAGGGTACTACCAGTGGCAGTTCTTC. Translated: CASSQGYYQWQFF.

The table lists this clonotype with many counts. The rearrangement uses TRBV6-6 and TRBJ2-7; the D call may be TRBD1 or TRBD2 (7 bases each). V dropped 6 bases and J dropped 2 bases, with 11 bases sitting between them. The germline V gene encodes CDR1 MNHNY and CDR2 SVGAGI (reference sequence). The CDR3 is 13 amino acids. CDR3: CASRAGQTYEQYF. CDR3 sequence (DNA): TGTGCCAGCAGAGCGGGACAGACCTACGAGCAGTACTTC.

The CDR3 DNA follows: TGCAGCGTTGTGGTTACTAGCGGGTCTTCCTACGAGCAGTACTTC. Encoded protein: CSVVVTSGSSYEQYF. The chain recombines TRBV29-1 with TRBJ2-7, with 9 nucleotides matching TRBD2. CDR3 length equals 15 residues. V gave up 4 bases and J gave up 1 base; unmatched junction bases: 8. Looked up from germline, CDR1 is SQVTM and CDR2 is ANQGSEA.

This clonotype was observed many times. CDR3 in DNA: TGCAGCGCTCATATAGGACTTCTGAACACTGAAGCTTTCTTT. Translated: CSAHIGLLNTEAFF. The rearrangement uses TRBV29-1 and TRBJ1-1; D is ambiguous. Trimming removed 7 bases at V and 0 bases at J, with 15 bases between. CDR3 length: 14 residues. Germline assignment: CDR1 SQVTM and CDR2 ANQGSEA.

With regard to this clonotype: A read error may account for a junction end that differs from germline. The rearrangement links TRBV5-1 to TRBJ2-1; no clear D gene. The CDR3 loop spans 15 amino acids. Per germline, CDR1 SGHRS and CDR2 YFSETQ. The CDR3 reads CTSSSVRSSYNEQFF. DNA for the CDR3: TGCACCAGCAGCTCCGTTCGGAGCTCCTACAATGAGCAGTTCTTC.

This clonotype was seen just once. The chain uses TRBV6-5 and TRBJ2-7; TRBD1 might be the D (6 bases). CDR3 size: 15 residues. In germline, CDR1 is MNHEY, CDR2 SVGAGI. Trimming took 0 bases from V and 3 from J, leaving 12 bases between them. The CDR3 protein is CASSYSGLQGYEQYF. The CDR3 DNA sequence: TGTGCCAGCAGTTACTCGGGGTTACAGGGCTACGAGCAGTACTTC.

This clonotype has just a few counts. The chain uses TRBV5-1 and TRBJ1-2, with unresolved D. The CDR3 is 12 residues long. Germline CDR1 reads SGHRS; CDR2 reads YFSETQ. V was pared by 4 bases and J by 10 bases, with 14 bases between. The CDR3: CASSQRRRVYTF. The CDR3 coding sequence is TGCGCCAGCAGCCAGCGTAGGAGGGTCTACACCTTC. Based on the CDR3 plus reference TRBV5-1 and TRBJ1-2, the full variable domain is KAGVTQTPRYLIKTRGQQVTLSCSPISGHRSVSWYQQTPGQGLQFLFEYFSETQRNKGNFPGRFSGRQFSNSRSEMNVSTLELGDSALYLCASSQRRRVYTFGSGTRLTVV.